The clone carrying this TCR beta chain was observed once. The data originate from a study of blood T cell repertoires in COVID-19. Study details: The study drew acute and convalescent COVID-19 samples from the United States, Italy and Spain. Sources were T cells, B-cell-depleted T cells, or PBMCs; the material itself was cDNA or gDNA.

Trimming removed 4 bases from V and 3 bases from J, with 18 bases in between. Looked up from germline, CDR1 is MNHEY and CDR2 is SVGAGI. CDR3 length: 16 residues. Grouping used clinical history reported by participants in a survey and questionnaire. Study processing details: Researchers report that nucleated cell counts were estimated from reference gene primer amplification. Profiled with immunoSEQ multiplex PCR; TCRdb holds only in-frame clones, not every one. The D gene and trimming were derived from the DNA, and the V and J assignments and clone size from that table. The table includes about 140,000 clones, 75% to 80% detected once.

This clonotype was obtained from a woman aged 45-65 years who had recovered from COVID-19. The chain carries TRBV6-5 and TRBJ1-1; the D gene is possibly TRBD1 (5 bases). Sequenced sample: PBMCs or T cells enriched from blood (not recorded which). This chain's CDR3 is CASSSRALRWYTEAFF. CDR3 nucleotides: TGTGCCAGCAGTTCCAGGGCCCTTCGTTGGTACACTGAAGCTTTCTTT.